The clone carrying this T cell receptor beta chain was counted at least ten times. These data are taken from a study of T cells after yellow fever vaccination. TCRdb reprocessed the 5' RACE reads with MiXCR, giving one entry per CDR3 protein. The sample has 160,000 or so distinct CDR3 sequences, 6% to 7.5% seen once; the top ten hold over 2%. The CDR3 covers 14 residues. CDR1 is MNHNS, CDR2 SASEGT, per germline. V dropped 10 bases and J dropped 1 base, with 13 bases sitting between them. The material sequenced was CD4+ T cells sorted from PBMCs, taken more than 4 days after the first yellow fever vaccination. The rearrangement joins TRBV6-1 to TRBJ2-2; D possibly corresponds to TRBD1 (6 bases). The TCR originated in a young man who received the YFV17D yellow fever vaccine. The CDR3 loop is CAIQGNGNTGELFF. The CDR3 DNA sequence: TGTGCCATACAGGGAAATGGGAACACCGGGGAGCTGTTTTTT.